Listed here are 13 T cell receptor beta chains from one sample, sequenced in a study of blood T cells in healthy people across ages. For the second PCR, which ran for about 6 to 12 cycles, a sample-barcoded 5' primer and a J-beta primer mix were used. TCRdb fed the 5' RACE reads into MiXCR, producing one record per CDR3 protein. The sample consists of about 1.5 million distinct CDR3 sequences, around two fifths of them appearing once. Sample: blood. The receptors come from a woman between 18 and 29 years old in good health.

This CDR3 reads CASSVVPPDTQYF. The DNA for the CDR3 is TGTGCCAGCAGCGTAGTTCCCCCAGATACGCAGTATTTT. The gene calls are TRBV11-2 and TRBJ2-3, with D hard to call. CDR1 is SGHAT and CDR2 is FQNNGV in the germline V gene. V lost 5 bases to trimming and J lost 4 bases, with 10 bases between them. The CDR3 covers 13 residues.

This clonotype turned up a few times. The gene calls are TRBV6-1 and TRBJ2-7; no reliable D call. This CDR3 contains 12 residues. Germline assignment: CDR1 MNHNS and CDR2 SASEGT. V was cut by 6 bases and J by 2 bases, with 8 bases left in between. CDR3 amino acids: CASRAYAYEQYF. CDR3 DNA sequence: TGTGCCAGCAGAGCATACGCCTACGAGCAGTACTTC.

The chain recombines TRBV20-1 with TRBJ1-1; TRBD1 matches 12 bases. The CDR3 extends over 14 amino acids. V gave up 2 bases and J gave up 6 bases; unmatched junction bases: 4. Germline V gives CDR1 DFQATT, CDR2 SNEGSKA (reference sequence). CDR3 bases: TGCAGTGCTAGATCGGGGACAGGGGGCGCTGAAGCTTTCTTT. Translating it yields CSARSGTGGAEAFF.

This chain uses TRBV4-1 with TRBJ1-1; TRBD1 agrees at 9 bases. Germline CDR1 is MGHRA and CDR2 is YSYEKL. This CDR3 has 13 residues. The J segment lost 13 bases and the V segment lost 2 bases, leaving 8 bases of the junction unmatched. The CDR3 DNA reads as TGCGCCAGCAGCCAAAGGACAGGGGAAATGGGTTTCTTT. Amino acids: CASSQRTGEMGFF.

This rearrangement joins TRBV12-3 or TRBV12-4 to TRBJ2-2; a possible D gene is TRBD2 (7 bases). Trimming stripped 6 bases from V and 4 bases from J, with 12 bases between. This CDR3 comprises 14 residues. The CDR3 coding sequence is TGTGCCAGCAGGCAAGGGGGGGCCACCGGGGAGCTGTTTTTT. The encoded protein is CASRQGGATGELFF.

J is TRBJ2-7 and V is TRBV21-1; the table's D call, TRBD1, has no DNA check behind it. TRBV21-1 is recorded as a pseudogene. The CDR3 runs 14 residues. Written as DNA, the CDR3 is TGTGCCAGCATCCACGACAGGGCACCCTACGAGCAGTACTTC. Translation: CASIHDRAPYEQYF.

This clonotype came up a few times. The gene calls are TRBV7-2 and TRBJ2-7; tentative D call: TRBD2 (5 bases). The germline V gene encodes CDR1 SGHTA and CDR2 FQGNSA. V lost 5 bases to trimming and J lost 1 base, with 9 bases between them. The CDR3 is made up of 13 amino acids. CDR3 loop: CASSREHSYEQYF. In DNA, the CDR3 is TGTGCCAGCAGCCGGGAACATTCCTACGAGCAGTACTTC.

The rearrangement joins TRBV11-2 to TRBJ2-2, with 8 positions matching TRBD2. The germline V gene encodes CDR1 SGHAT and CDR2 FQNNGV. The CDR3 spans 17 residues. After removal of 3 bases from V and 7 bases from J, the junction contained 13 bases not matched to a gene. As DNA, the CDR3 is TGTGCCAGCAGCTTGTTCAACGGGGGGGCCGAAAGCGGGGAGCTGTTTTTT. Translating gives CASSLFNGGAESGELFF.

There are a few counts of this clonotype. The gene calls are TRBV7-3 and TRBJ2-5; D perhaps matches TRBD2 (6 bases). Germline assignment: CDR1 SGHTA and CDR2 FQGTGA. Trimming stripped 8 bases from V and 4 bases from J, with 14 bases between. The CDR3 is made up of 13 amino acids. Here the CDR3 DNA reads TGTGCCAGCTCGGATAACGGGGGAGAGACCCAGTACTTC. Protein product: CASSDNGGETQYF.

This clonotype was seen a few times. The rearrangement joins TRBV30 to TRBJ1-1, with D possibly TRBD1 on 6 matching bases. Trimming removed 3 bases from V and 0 bases from J, with 17 bases in between. Germline assignment: CDR1 GTSNPN and CDR2 SVGIG (reference sequence). The CDR3 totals 16 residues. CDR3 sequence: CAWSPSYRVMNTEAFF. CDR3 in DNA: TGTGCCTGGAGCCCCTCCTACAGGGTTATGAACACTGAAGCTTTCTTT.

On this clonotype itself: The germline gene is not matched at one end of the junction; a read error may be the cause. The gene calls are TRBV12-3 or TRBV12-4 and TRBJ1-3; D uncertain. The CDR3 length is 14 residues. The CDR3 coding sequence is TGTGCCAGCAGTTTACTGCAGTCTGGAAGCACCATATATTTT. Translating gives CASSLLQSGSTIYF.

The chain has TRBV2 and TRBJ2-4; tentatively, D is TRBD2 (6 bases). This CDR3 spans 13 amino acids. Germline-derived CDR1 and CDR2 are SNHLY and FYNNEI. The V end lost 8 bases, the J end lost 9 bases, and 17 bases lay between the germline ends. The CDR3 DNA reads TGTGCCAGCGGGGGAGGCGGAATGAGCATTCAGTACTTC. Translating it yields CASGGGGMSIQYF.

This clonotype has only a few counts. This rearrangement joins TRBV6-5 to TRBJ2-1; D gene unclear. Trimming left V 4 bases short and J 4 bases short, with 14 bases between. CDR3 length: 15 amino acids. Looked up from germline, CDR1 is MNHEY and CDR2 is SVGAGI. The CDR3 bases are TGTGCCAGCAGTTTCACAAAGAGGCCATACAATGAGCAGTTCTTC. Translation: CASSFTKRPYNEQFF.